This T cell receptor beta chain was sequenced for a study of blood T cell repertoires in COVID-19. Looking at the study overall: Some COVID-19 samples were acute and others convalescent; all came from the United States, Italy and Spain. PBMCs, B-cell-depleted T cells, or T cells were the source of the cDNA or gDNA that made up the material.

CDR1 is MNHNY, CDR2 SVGAGI, per germline (reference sequence). The J segment lost 1 base and the V segment lost 0 bases, leaving 1 base of the junction unmatched. CDR3 size: 16 residues. In the original workflow: Amplifying reference gene primers gave estimates of nucleated cell counts. Repertoires were generated with immunoSEQ multiplex PCR, while TCRdb's copy carries only in-frame clones and drops some. V, J and clone size were drawn from that table, and D and trimming were deduced from the DNA. The table lists around 450,000 clones, about 89% of them singletons. The chain carries TRBV6-6 and TRBJ2-5; TRBD2 matches 11 bases. This receptor was taken from a woman in her twenties or thirties with acute or convalescent COVID-19. Sample: peripheral blood. CDR3 sequence: CASSYSLAGGQETQYF. DNA of the CDR3: TGTGCCAGCAGTTACTCGCTAGCGGGGGGCCAAGAGACCCAGTACTTC.